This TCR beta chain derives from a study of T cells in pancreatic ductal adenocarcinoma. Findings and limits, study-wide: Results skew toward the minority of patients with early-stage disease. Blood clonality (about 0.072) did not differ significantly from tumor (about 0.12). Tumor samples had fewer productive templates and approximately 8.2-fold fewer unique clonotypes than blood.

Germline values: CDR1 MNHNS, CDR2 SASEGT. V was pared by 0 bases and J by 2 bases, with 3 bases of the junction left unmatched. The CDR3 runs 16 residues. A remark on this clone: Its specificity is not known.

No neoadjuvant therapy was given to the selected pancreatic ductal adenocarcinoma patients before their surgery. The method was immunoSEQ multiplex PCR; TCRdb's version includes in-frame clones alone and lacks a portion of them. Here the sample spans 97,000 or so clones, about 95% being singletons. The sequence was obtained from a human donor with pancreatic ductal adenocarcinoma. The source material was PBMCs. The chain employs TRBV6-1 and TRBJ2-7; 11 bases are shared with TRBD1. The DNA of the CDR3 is TGTGCCAGCAGTGAAGCGTTGGGACAGGGGGCCTACGAGCAGTACTTC. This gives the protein CASSEALGQGAYEQYF.